These 30 T cell receptor beta chains share one sample of origin, sequenced in a study of T cells in tuberculosis. Sequencing was performed with immunoSEQ multiplex PCR; in TCRdb, only in-frame clones are kept and a portion is missing. The table includes 35,000 to 45,000 clones, 90% to 95% detected once. Sequencing was carried out using PBMCs. All receptors come from a donor aged 10-35 years with latent tuberculosis or without tuberculosis infection. Some clones in this sample may be carry-over from other donors' samples.

A few counts support this clone. The chain employs TRBV19 and TRBJ1-4; TRBD1 matches at 10 bases. Looked up from germline, CDR1 is LNHDA and CDR2 is SQIVND (reference sequence). The CDR3 is made up of 16 amino acids. The junction had 7 bases not matched to a gene; V was cut back by 3 bases and J by 6 bases. The CDR3 DNA follows: TGTGCCAGTAGTATTGCCCTGGGGACAGGGGATGAAAAACTGTTTTTT. Translation gives CASSIALGTGDEKLFF.

This chain connects TRBV5-4 to TRBJ2-5; TRBD1 aligns across 8 bases. Unmatched junction bases numbered 5, after V lost 9 bases and J lost 1 base. Germline V CDR1 and CDR2: SGHNT, YYREEE (reference sequence). The CDR3 length is 13 residues. The CDR3 coding sequence is TGTGCCACGTGGACAGGGAGCCAAGAGACCCAGTACTTC. This codes for CATWTGSQETQYF.

This chain uses TRBV6-5 with TRBJ1-1; 9 bases map to TRBD1. V dropped 5 bases and J dropped 1; count of bases not matched to a gene: 5. The germline V gene encodes CDR1 MNHEY and CDR2 SVGAGI. The CDR3 sequence is 15 residues long. CDR3 sequence reads: CASSQYRGRNTEAFF. In DNA, the CDR3 is TGTGCCAGCAGTCAGTACAGGGGGCGGAACACTGAAGCTTTCTTT.

This chain links TRBV6-1 with TRBJ2-7; possibly TRBD2 for D (7 bases). V was shortened by 4 bases and J by 3 bases, with 10 bases between the two germline ends. Per the germline V gene, CDR1 is MNHNS and CDR2 is SASEGT. The CDR3 loop spans 13 amino acids. This CDR3 reads CASSAGGYYEQYV. CDR3 coding DNA: TGTGCCAGCAGTGCGGGGGGCTACTACGAGCAGTACGTC.

The chain couples TRBV7-2 to TRBJ1-6; no definite D call. Germline V gene sequence: CDR1 SGHTA, CDR2 FQGNSA. The CDR3 is 17 amino acids. Trimming stripped 1 base from V and 2 bases from J, with 12 bases between. The CDR3 here is CASSLGSWAAYNSPLHF. The CDR3 DNA is TGTGCCAGCAGCTTAGGTTCCTGGGCAGCCTATAATTCACCCCTCCACTTT.

This sequence joins TRBV12-1 and TRBJ1-3; the DNA was not used to check the table's D call, TRBD1. TRBV12-1 constitutes a pseudogene. The CDR3 has 16 amino acids. CDR3 sequence reads: CASSFDRDQSRNTIYF. DNA of the CDR3: TGTGCCAGCAGCTTTGACAGGGACCAATCTAGGAACACCATATATTTT.

The chain recombines TRBV7-9 with TRBJ2-1, with D unclear. The CDR3 loop spans 16 amino acids. V was pared by 5 bases and J by 1 base, with 15 bases between. Germline V gene data show CDR1 as SEHNR and CDR2 as FQNEAQ (reference sequence). The CDR3 nucleotides read TGTGCCAGCAGCGCCCGACTGCCCGAGTCCTACAATGAGCAGTTCTTC. The encoded protein is CASSARLPESYNEQFF.

The chain employs TRBV19 and TRBJ2-4, with 8 bases lining up with TRBD1. Per the germline V gene, CDR1 is LNHDA and CDR2 is SQIVND (reference sequence). J gave up 12 bases and V 10 bases, and 17 bases lay outside the gene matches. This CDR3 has 14 amino acids. The CDR3: CATEKNRGAGTQYF. CDR3 sequence (DNA): TGTGCCACCGAAAAGAACAGGGGGGCTGGAACTCAGTACTTC.

The chain recombines TRBV7-9 with TRBJ2-7; 7 bases align to TRBD1. This CDR3 region has 15 residues. After removal of 8 bases from V and 5 bases from J, the junction contained 15 bases not matched to a gene. From germline, CDR1 is SEHNR and CDR2 FQNEAQ (reference sequence). The CDR3 loop is CASPSDEGASDEQYF. CDR3 nucleotides: TGTGCCAGCCCCTCGGATGAGGGGGCGAGCGACGAGCAGTACTTC. The variable domain in full, with the rest retrieved from reference TRBV7-9 and TRBJ2-7, is DTGVSQNPRHKITKRGQNVTFRCDPISEHNRLYWYRQTLGQGPEFLTYFQNEAQLEKSRLLSDRFSAERPKGSFSTLEIQRTEQGDSAMYLCASPSDEGASDEQYFGPGTRLTVT.

V is TRBV7-9 and J is TRBJ1-1, with D possibly being TRBD1 (6 bases). The CDR3 loop spans 19 amino acids. Germline-derived CDR1 and CDR2 are SEHNR and FQNEAQ (reference sequence). Trimming cost V 5 bases and J 3 bases, with 28 bases left between them. The CDR3 here is CASSTLHLDTGRGYTEAFF. The CDR3 DNA follows: TGTGCCAGCAGCACACTCCATCTTGACACAGGGAGGGGGTACACTGAAGCTTTCTTT.

The rearrangement joins TRBV4-3 to TRBJ2-1; 7 nucleotides agree with TRBD1. The CDR3 totals 15 residues. Germline values: CDR1 LGHNA, CDR2 YSLEER. Trimming cost V 1 base and J 5 bases; bases outside gene matches: 5. CDR3 in amino acids: CASSQAHRGNNEQFF. The CDR3 DNA follows: TGCGCCAGCAGCCAAGCTCACAGGGGCAACAATGAGCAGTTCTTC.

The gene calls are TRBV12-2 and TRBJ2-5; no check of the table's D call, TRBD2, against the DNA was made. TRBV12-2 is given as a pseudogene. The CDR3 has 15 residues. CDR3 DNA sequence: TGTGCAAGTCGCTTAGCGGCGGGACCCAACGAGACCCAGTACTTC. Translating it yields CASRLAAGPNETQYF.

The rearrangement joins TRBV19 to TRBJ1-1, with unresolved D. The germline CDR1 and CDR2 sequences are LNHDA and SQIVND (reference sequence). Trimming cost V 9 bases and J 4 bases, with 3 bases left between them. The CDR3 sequence is 9 residues long. The CDR3 bases are TGTGCCAGCGGCACTGAAGCTTTCTTT. This gives the protein CASGTEAFF.

The J gene is TRBJ1-5, the V gene TRBV19; no firm D call. This CDR3 is 18 amino acids long. Looked up from germline, CDR1 is LNHDA and CDR2 is SQIVND (reference sequence). Deletions cut 1 base from V and 2 bases from J, with 18 bases between. The CDR3 sequence: CASSIGNRKSMGNQPQHF. CDR3 nucleotides: TGTGCCAGTAGTATAGGCAACAGAAAATCAATGGGCAATCAGCCCCAGCATTTT.

The chain uses TRBV11-2 and TRBJ1-1; D remains unclear. The CDR3 is 14 residues long. Trimming pared 10 bases from V and 4 bases from J, leaving 19 bases between. Germline CDR1 is SGHAT and CDR2 is FQNNGV. CDR3 bases: TGTGCCACGCAGGAAGCGGGCTTTAGCACTGAAGCTTTCTTT. This encodes CATQEAGFSTEAFF.

The gene calls are TRBV5-6 and TRBJ2-1, with 9 bases fitting TRBD1. Germline V gene data show CDR1 as SGHDT and CDR2 as YYEEEE. The V gene end was trimmed by 4 bases and the J gene end by 4 bases; junction bases not matched to a gene: 6. The CDR3 sequence is 15 residues long. This CDR3 reads CASSPGTGIYNEQFF. CDR3 coding DNA: TGTGCCAGCAGCCCCGGGACAGGGATTTACAATGAGCAGTTCTTC. The full variable domain, completed using reference TRBV5-6 and TRBJ2-1, is DAGVTQSPTHLIKTRGQQVTLRCSPKSGHDTVSWYQQALGQGPQFIFQYYEEEERQRGNFPDRFSGHQFPNYSSELNVNALLLGDSALYLCASSPGTGIYNEQFFGPGTRLTVL.

The V and J genes are TRBV27 and TRBJ1-6, with D unclear. The CDR3 loop spans 12 amino acids. Germline V gene sequence: CDR1 MNHEY, CDR2 SMNVEV (reference sequence). V dropped 3 bases and J dropped 10 bases, with 7 bases sitting between them. CDR3 region: CASSFPPSPLHF. Here the CDR3 DNA reads TGTGCCAGCAGTTTCCCCCCATCACCCCTCCACTTT.

The chain has TRBV6-4 and TRBJ1-1; D not certain. Per germline, CDR1 MRHNA and CDR2 SNTAGT. This CDR3 is 13 amino acids long. The V end lost 3 bases, the J end lost 0 bases, and 5 bases lay between the germline ends. CDR3 protein: CASSEQLNTEAFF. CDR3 nucleotide sequence: TGTGCCAGCAGTGAACAGCTGAACACTGAAGCTTTCTTT.

The genes are TRBV19 and TRBJ1-2, with 7 bases fitting TRBD1. J gave up 2 bases and V 7 bases, and 13 bases lay outside the gene matches. The CDR3 spans 16 residues. The germline gives CDR1 LNHDA, CDR2 SQIVND (reference sequence). The CDR3 DNA sequence: TGTGCCAGTACTAACAGGGGAGGTGACGGGAACTATGGCTACACCTTC. Its translation is CASTNRGGDGNYGYTF. Based on the CDR3 plus reference TRBV19 and TRBJ1-2, the full variable domain is DGGITQSPKYLFRKEGQNVTLSCEQNLNHDAMYWYRQDPGQGLRLIYYSQIVNDFQKGDIAEGYSVSREKKESFPLTVTSAQKNPTAFYLCASTNRGGDGNYGYTFGSGTRLTVV.

The rearrangement joins TRBV19 to TRBJ2-2, with 9 bases that match TRBD2. Germline values: CDR1 LNHDA, CDR2 SQIVND (reference sequence). The length of the CDR3 is 14 residues. V was clipped by 6 bases and J by 5 bases; unmatched bases: 4. The CDR3 DNA reads as TGTGCCAGTAGGGGGACTAGCTCTACCGGGGAGCTGTTTTTT. Residues: CASRGTSSTGELFF. The whole variable domain, filled in from reference TRBV19 and TRBJ2-2, reads DGGITQSPKYLFRKEGQNVTLSCEQNLNHDAMYWYRQDPGQGLRLIYYSQIVNDFQKGDIAEGYSVSREKKESFPLTVTSAQKNPTAFYLCASRGTSSTGELFFGEGSRLTVL.

The chain links TRBV5-1 to TRBJ2-7; D uncertain. CDR3 length: 13 residues. V lost 4 bases and J lost 3, with 11 bases in between. Germline CDR1 is SGHRS and CDR2 is YFSETQ. The chain's CDR3 is CASSTDKSYEQYF. The DNA of the CDR3 is TGCGCCAGCAGCACAGACAAGAGCTACGAGCAGTACTTC.

The rearrangement joins TRBV7-2 to TRBJ2-3; D possibly corresponds to TRBD2 (6 bases). This CDR3 spans 15 amino acids. Looked up from germline, CDR1 is SGHTA and CDR2 is FQGNSA. Trimming pared 5 bases from V and 3 bases from J, leaving 15 bases between. For the CDR3, the DNA is TGTGCCAGCAGCCGGATAGGGCTAGCGACAGATACGCAGTATTTT. Protein sequence: CASSRIGLATDTQYF.

The J gene is TRBJ2-2, the V gene TRBV4-3; possibly TRBD1 for D (6 bases). CDR3 size: 14 residues. Germline lookup yields CDR1 LGHNA and CDR2 YSLEER. With 0 bases removed from V and 5 bases from J, the gap between germline ends came to 7 bases. In nucleotides, the CDR3 is TGCGCCAGCAGCCAAGACAGGGGTACCGGGGAGCTGTTTTTT. Translated, it gives CASSQDRGTGELFF.

The chain recombines TRBV6-5 with TRBJ1-1, with D perhaps TRBD1 (6 bases). V lost 8 bases and J lost 1, with 11 bases in between. This CDR3 is built from 13 residues. Germline CDR1 is MNHEY and CDR2 is SVGAGI. CDR3 loop: CASLGAQNTEAFF. Written as DNA, the CDR3 is TGTGCCAGCTTGGGGGCTCAGAACACTGAAGCTTTCTTT.

V gene TRBV4-3 combines with J gene TRBJ2-3; no firm D call. The CDR3 has 15 residues. Germline CDR1 LGHNA, CDR2 YSLEER. V was clipped by 0 bases and J by 2 bases, with 9 bases between them. The CDR3 loop reads CASSQDVQDTDTQYF. DNA of the CDR3: TGCGCCAGCAGCCAAGATGTTCAGGACACAGATACGCAGTATTTT.

The chain couples TRBV12-5 to TRBJ1-5; D possibly corresponds to TRBD1 (6 bases). The CDR3 extends over 19 amino acids. Germline V gene sequence: CDR1 LGHNT, CDR2 FRNRAP. Trimming pared 2 bases from V and 0 bases from J, leaving 20 bases between. CDR3 region: CASGLPADPGDISNQPQHF. For the CDR3, the DNA is TGTGCTAGTGGTTTGCCTGCAGACCCAGGGGACATTAGCAATCAGCCCCAGCATTTT. The full variable domain, rest sourced from reference TRBV12-5 and TRBJ1-5, is DARVTQTPRHKVTEMGQEVTMRCQPILGHNTVFWYRQTMMQGLELLAYFRNRAPLDDSGMPKDRFSAEMPDATLATLKIQPSEPRDSAVYFCASGLPADPGDISNQPQHFGDGTRLSIL.

This clone was picked up one time. The chain links TRBV25-1 to TRBJ2-3, with TRBD1 identical over 10 bases. Germline V gene data show CDR1 as MGHDK and CDR2 as SYGVNS. The V gene end was trimmed by 8 bases and the J gene end by 0 bases; junction bases not matched to a gene: 8. The CDR3 runs to 16 residues. CDR3 in DNA: TGTGCCAGCGGGACAGGGGTTGGATTGAGCACAGATACGCAGTATTTT. Translation: CASGTGVGLSTDTQYF.

This chain links TRBV10-3 with TRBJ1-5; D is perhaps TRBD1 (6 bases). The CDR3 totals 16 residues. Germline V CDR1 and CDR2: ENHRY, SYGVKD. V was pared by 6 bases and J by 3 bases, with 18 bases between. In nucleotides, the CDR3 is TGTGCCATCAGCGCTCCGGGGGGCCATGACAATCAGCCCCAGCATTTT. Residues: CAISAPGGHDNQPQHF.

The chain couples TRBV4-1 to TRBJ2-7; 9 nucleotides align to TRBD1. J gave up 5 bases and V 3 bases, and 5 bases lay outside the gene matches. CDR3 length: 14 amino acids. Germline V gives CDR1 MGHRA, CDR2 YSYEKL. CDR3 coding DNA: TGCGCCAGCAGCCACGGGACAGGGAATAACGAGCAGTACGTC. Translating it yields CASSHGTGNNEQYV.

V usage is TRBV7-2 and J usage is TRBJ1-2; D is undetermined. Trimming took off 4 bases at V and 7 bases at J, with 19 bases between the two ends. The CDR3 consists of 15 residues. Germline V gives CDR1 SGHTA, CDR2 FQGNSA. The CDR3 region has the DNA TGTGCCAGCAGCTCCCCCCCGAGCAGCCTAGGTGGCTACACCTTC. Amino acid sequence: CASSSPPSSLGGYTF.